These 9 T cell receptor beta chains originate from one sample sequenced in a study of T cells in Graves' hyperthyroidism and ophthalmopathy. RNA transcripts provided the source from which TCR beta CDR3 regions were amplified. In the first-round RT-PCR of the TCR CDR3, the HTBI primer set was used. TCRdb analysed the multiplex PCR reads with MiXCR anew, one entry per CDR3 protein. The sample yields 300,000 to 400,000 distinct CDR3 sequences, 18% seen once. The sequencing sample was made of blood. The receptors shown here come from a woman in her fifties or sixties with Graves' hyperthyroidism.

J is TRBJ1-1 and V is TRBV5-4, with D maybe TRBD1 (6 bases). Germline V CDR1 and CDR2: SGHNT, YYREEE (reference sequence). The CDR3 loop spans 14 amino acids. V gave up 4 bases and J gave up 4 bases, with 14 bases separating them. The CDR3 protein is CASSQNRETTEAFF. As DNA, the CDR3 is TGTGCCAGCAGCCAGAACAGGGAAACCACTGAAGCTTTCTTT.

The J gene is TRBJ1-2, the V gene TRBV10-3, with a possible D match to TRBD1 (6 bases). CDR3 length: 14 residues. The V gene lost 6 bases and the J gene lost 4 bases, with 15 bases spanning the gap. Germline loops: CDR1 ENHRY, CDR2 SYGVKD. The CDR3 nucleotides read TGTGCCATCAGCCCGGACAGAAACCTCTATGGCTACACCTTC. This translates into CAISPDRNLYGYTF.

This clonotype was detected only a few times. This chain connects TRBV19 to TRBJ1-1; possibly TRBD1 for D (6 bases). The V and J ends lost 5 bases and 1 base respectively, with 14 bases between them. CDR3 length: 15 residues. Germline V gene data show CDR1 as LNHDA and CDR2 as SQIVND (reference sequence). The CDR3 loop is CASSRSTGQNTEAFF. The CDR3 DNA follows: TGTGCCAGTAGTCGAAGTACAGGGCAGAACACTGAAGCTTTCTTT. The complete variable domain, with remaining parts taken from reference TRBV19 and TRBJ1-1, reads DGGITQSPKYLFRKEGQNVTLSCEQNLNHDAMYWYRQDPGQGLRLIYYSQIVNDFQKGDIAEGYSVSREKKESFPLTVTSAQKNPTAFYLCASSRSTGQNTEAFFGQGTRLTVV.

As for this clonotype: This may arise from a read error, as a much more abundant clone is one base away. The chain recombines TRBV20-1 with TRBJ1-4; 9 bases are a match to TRBD1. Germline V lookup: CDR1 DFQATT, CDR2 SNEGSKA (reference sequence). The ends lost 0 bases at V and 7 bases at J; junction bases unmatched: 12. The CDR3 is 17 residues long. CDR3: CSARDPRQGVFGEKLFF. As DNA, the CDR3 is TGCAGTGCTAGAGATCCGAGACAGGGGGTATTCGGTGAAAAACTGTTTTTT.

The CDR3 DNA reads as TGCAGCGTTTCGACAGGGGGGGGGCAAGAGACCCAGTACTTC. It specifies CSVSTGGGQETQYF. This rearrangement joins TRBV29-1 to TRBJ2-5; 9 bases are shared with TRBD1. Germline V gives CDR1 SQVTM, CDR2 ANQGSEA. With V trimmed by 5 bases and J by 2 bases, 6 bases remained unmatched. This CDR3 is built from 14 residues.

The J gene is TRBJ1-1, the V gene TRBV5-1; 7 bases fit TRBD1. The V gene end was trimmed by 5 bases and the J gene end by 2 bases; junction bases not matched to a gene: 6. The CDR3 spans 14 residues. Looked up from germline, CDR1 is SGHRS and CDR2 is YFSETQ. The CDR3 loop reads CASSFTGVNTEAFF. The CDR3 DNA follows: TGCGCCAGCAGTTTCACAGGGGTCAACACTGAAGCTTTCTTT.

This chain joins TRBV20-1 and TRBJ2-1, with TRBD2 as a possible D gene (5 bases). CDR1 is DFQATT, CDR2 SNEGSKA, per germline (reference sequence). This CDR3 is built from 12 residues. Trimming took off 4 bases at V and 10 bases at J, with 14 bases between the two ends. CDR3 sequence: CSATPGRGEQFF. CDR3 DNA: TGCAGTGCTACCCCCGGCAGAGGGGAGCAGTTCTTC.

The chain employs TRBV6-4 and TRBJ1-5, with 9 bases identical to TRBD1. Germline V gives CDR1 MRHNA, CDR2 SNTAGT. V was clipped by 2 bases and J by 3 bases; unmatched bases: 5. This CDR3 comprises 16 residues. CDR3 nucleotide sequence: TGTGCCAGCAGTGACAGGGACAGGGAGGTCAATCAGCCCCAGCATTTT. This gives the protein CASSDRDREVNQPQHF.

This clonotype was observed many times. The gene calls are TRBV12-3 or TRBV12-4 and TRBJ1-5; no definite D call. V was cut by 3 bases and J by 6 bases, with 9 bases left in between. There are 13 residues in the CDR3. The CDR3 loop reads CASSLEVGQPQHF. In nucleotides, the CDR3 is TGTGCCAGCAGTTTGGAGGTGGGTCAGCCCCAGCATTTT.